These 31 T cell receptor beta chains share one sample of origin, sequenced in a study of T cell responses to AZD1222 COVID-19 vaccine. This table comes from immunoSEQ multiplex PCR, and its TCRdb copy is limited to in-frame clones, with some not included. Here the sample spans around 140,000 clones, roughly 92% being singletons. The sample in question was peripheral blood, obtained on day 0 of AZD1222 vaccination. These receptors were taken from an adult in good health.

The chain has TRBV7-3 and TRBJ1-1; a possible D gene is TRBD1 (6 bases). This CDR3 contains 13 residues. The V gene's germline CDR1 is SGHTA and CDR2 FQGTGA. V was pared by 8 bases and J by 1 base, with 11 bases between. As DNA, the CDR3 is TGTGCCAGCGCTTGGGACAAGAACACTGAAGCTTTCTTT. It codes for CASAWDKNTEAFF.

The gene calls are TRBV7-9 and TRBJ1-2; 7 bases map to TRBD1. Trimming removed 3 bases from V and 0 bases from J; junction bases left unmatched: 7. The germline V gene has CDR1 SEHNR and CDR2 FQNEAQ (reference sequence). The length of the CDR3 is 16 residues. As DNA, the CDR3 is TGTGCCAGCAGCTTTGTAGGGGGCAGGTCTAACTATGGCTACACCTTC. The encoded protein is CASSFVGGRSNYGYTF.

CDR3 region: CASTDSGLQPYNSPLHF. The CDR3 DNA follows: TGTGCCAGCACCGACTCAGGCTTACAGCCTTATAATTCACCCCTCCACTTT. The chain uses TRBV7-9 and TRBJ1-6; no reliable D call. The CDR3 length is 17 residues. The germline V gene has CDR1 SEHNR and CDR2 FQNEAQ (reference sequence). The V and J ends lost 7 bases and 4 bases respectively, with 20 bases between them.

This chain joins TRBV18 and TRBJ1-1; no definite D call. Trimming took off 1 base at V and 7 bases at J, with 10 bases between the two ends. The CDR3 contains 13 residues. Per the germline V gene, CDR1 is KGHSH and CDR2 is LQKENI. The CDR3 reads CASSPLRENEAFF. CDR3 DNA: TGTGCCAGCTCACCACTTCGGGAAAATGAAGCTTTCTTT.

J is TRBJ1-2 and V is TRBV28; D is perhaps TRBD1 (6 bases). Germline V lookup: CDR1 MDHEN, CDR2 SYDVKM. Between the trimmed V and J ends, which lost 5 bases and 3 bases, there was a span of 22 bases. The CDR3 covers 17 residues. In DNA form, the CDR3 reads TGTGCCAGCAGTGGATCCGGGGCCGAGCCAGGGGACTATGGCTACACCTTC. Encoded protein: CASSGSGAEPGDYGYTF.

In nucleotides, the CDR3 is TGTGCCGGCGGACTAGCGGGAGACCCAGAGACCCAGTACTTC. Encoded protein: CAGGLAGDPETQYF. This sequence joins TRBV30 and TRBJ2-5, with TRBD2 matching 13 bases. The CDR3 contains 14 residues. The V segment lost 8 bases and the J segment 4 bases; nucleotides outside the gene matches: 7. CDR1 and CDR2 (germline): GTSNPN, SVGIG (reference sequence).

This chain uses TRBV19 with TRBJ2-1, with TRBD2 matching over 9 bases. The CDR3 length is 13 residues. CDR1 and CDR2 (germline): LNHDA, SQIVND (reference sequence). The V gene end was trimmed by 0 bases and the J gene end by 12 bases; junction bases not matched to a gene: 3. CDR3 protein: CASSIDSGRGQFF. As DNA, the CDR3 is TGTGCCAGTAGTATAGATAGCGGGAGAGGGCAGTTCTTC.

This clone is a singleton in its sample. The chain has TRBV11-2 and TRBJ1-1; no reliable D call. Germline values: CDR1 SGHAT, CDR2 FQNNGV. This CDR3 has 14 amino acids. The ends were cut back, 4 bases at V and 2 bases at J, with 11 bases in the middle. CDR3 nucleotides: TGTGCCAGCAGCTCTCGGACGGCAAACACTGAAGCTTTCTTT. This codes for CASSSRTANTEAFF. The full variable domain, completed using reference TRBV11-2 and TRBJ1-1, is EAGVAQSPRYKIIEKRQSVAFWCNPISGHATLYWYQQILGQGPKLLIQFQNNGVVDDSQLPKDRFSAERLKGVDSTLKIQPAKLEDSAVYLCASSSRTANTEAFFGQGTRLTVV.

The chain recombines TRBV18 with TRBJ2-7; TRBD1 agrees at 9 bases. The V gene's germline CDR1 is KGHSH and CDR2 LQKENI. The CDR3 length is 14 residues. Trimming at V came to 6 bases and at J to 6 bases, leaving 9 bases not matched to a gene. The CDR3 nucleotides are TGTGCCAGCTCCCGTGACAGGGGGGTGGGCGAGCAGTACTTC. Protein sequence: CASSRDRGVGEQYF.

This clone was counted a single time. The rearrangement joins TRBV12-5 to TRBJ2-7; 8 bases map to TRBD1. The CDR3 contains 12 residues. The V gene's germline CDR1 is LGHNT and CDR2 FRNRAP. The V gene end was trimmed by 6 bases and the J gene end by 8 bases; junction bases not matched to a gene: 6. The CDR3 region has the DNA TGTGCTAGTGGCTCAGACAGGGGACAGCAGTACTTC. This codes for CASGSDRGQQYF.

J is TRBJ1-5 and V is TRBV28, with no clear D. The CDR3 spans 12 residues. Germline V gene lookup returns CDR1 MDHEN and CDR2 SYDVKM. The ends were cut back, 5 bases at V and 6 bases at J, with 8 bases in the middle. The CDR3 nucleotides are TGTGCCAGCAGTCCCTCGGGTCAGCCCCAGCATTTT. Translation: CASSPSGQPQHF.

The rearrangement links TRBV6-5 to TRBJ2-5; D gene ambiguous. The CDR3 has 14 residues. Trimming took 0 bases from V and 2 from J, leaving 7 bases between them. CDR1 and CDR2 from the germline V gene are MNHEY and SVGAGI. The CDR3 coding sequence is TGTGCCAGCAGTTACTCAGGGCTTCAAGAGACCCAGTACTTC. Amino acids: CASSYSGLQETQYF.

This chain connects TRBV27 to TRBJ1-3; the D is unclear. CDR1 MNHEY and CDR2 SMNVEV come from the germline V gene (reference sequence). Trimming shortened V by 5 bases and J by 4 bases, and 15 bases separated the two germline ends. The CDR3 runs 15 residues. The CDR3, as DNA: TGTGCCAGCAGTGCCTCCCCAGGTAGCGGAAACACCATATATTTT. Translating it yields CASSASPGSGNTIYF.

This sequence joins TRBV29-1 and TRBJ2-1; 11 bases map to TRBD2. The V and J ends lost 0 bases and 2 bases, in that order; junction bases with no gene match: 6. The length of the CDR3 is 17 residues. Germline V lookup: CDR1 SQVTM, CDR2 ANQGSEA. The CDR3 bases are TGCAGCGTTGAAGAGGGGTATAGCGGGAGGGCCTACAATGAGCAGTTCTTC. The encoded protein is CSVEEGYSGRAYNEQFF.

This chain links TRBV28 with TRBJ1-1; possibly TRBD1 for D (5 bases). The CDR3 contains 14 residues. Germline assignment: CDR1 MDHEN and CDR2 SYDVKM. V was pared by 4 bases and J by 2 bases, with 11 bases between. The CDR3, as DNA: TGTGCCAGCAGTTCTACAGGATTAAACACTGAAGCTTTCTTT. Encoded protein: CASSSTGLNTEAFF.

V usage is TRBV5-1 and J usage is TRBJ1-1, with D perhaps TRBD1 (5 bases). V was cut by 0 bases and J by 3 bases, with 15 bases left in between. CDR3 length equals 16 residues. Germline CDR1 SGHRS, CDR2 YFSETQ. The DNA for the CDR3 is TGCGCCAGCAGCTTGGTATGGAGGGGTCCCCACACTGAAGCTTTCTTT. It encodes CASSLVWRGPHTEAFF.

The CDR3 is CASSQDLSLAGPYNEQFF. CDR3 nucleotides: TGTGCCAGCAGCCAAGATCTAAGCCTAGCGGGCCCCTACAATGAGCAGTTCTTC. The gene calls are TRBV3-1 (or the pseudogene TRBV3-2) and TRBJ2-1; 8 positions agree with TRBD2. Trimming at V came to 0 bases and at J to 2 bases, leaving 9 bases not matched to a gene. In germline, CDR1 is LGHDT, CDR2 YNNKEL (reference sequence). The CDR3 extends over 18 amino acids.

This clone was found once. The CDR3 sequence: CASSFTANYEQYF. The CDR3 DNA sequence: TGCGCCAGCAGCTTCACAGCCAACTACGAGCAGTACTTC. The rearrangement uses TRBV5-1 and TRBJ2-7; D gene unclear. Trimming stripped 2 bases from V and 3 bases from J, with 9 bases between. Germline V gene lookup returns CDR1 SGHRS and CDR2 YFSETQ. CDR3 size: 13 residues.

V usage is TRBV15 and J usage is TRBJ2-1, with 9 bases that match TRBD2. With 1 base clipped from V and 5 bases from J, the junction kept 3 bases outside the gene matches. The CDR3 length is 15 residues. Germline V CDR1 and CDR2: LNHNV, YYDKDF (reference sequence). CDR3 nucleotides: TGTGCCACCAGCAGAGTAGGGACTAGCAACAATGAGCAGTTCTTC. This encodes CATSRVGTSNNEQFF.

The genes are TRBV4-1 and TRBJ1-6, with no clear D. Between the trimmed V and J ends, which lost 0 bases and 5 bases, there was a span of 8 bases. This CDR3 spans 15 amino acids. Germline CDR1 is MGHRA and CDR2 is YSYEKL. The CDR3 sequence: CASSQDRADNSPLHF. CDR3 nucleotides: TGCGCCAGCAGCCAAGATAGGGCGGATAATTCACCCCTCCACTTT.

The J gene is TRBJ2-1, the V gene TRBV5-3; TRBD2 is a possible D gene (5 bases). TRBV5-3 is an ORF for which the function is uncertain. Trimming took off 7 bases at V and 10 bases at J, with 9 bases between the two ends. This CDR3 is 10 amino acids long. CDR3 coding DNA: TGTGCCAGACCGGGCGGGGAGCAGTTCTTC. Its protein is CARPGGEQFF.

The gene calls are TRBV28 and TRBJ2-7, with TRBD1 matching over 8 bases. Germline assignment: CDR1 MDHEN and CDR2 SYDVKM. This CDR3 region has 13 residues. The junction had 5 bases not matched to a gene; V was cut back by 6 bases and J by 4 bases. In nucleotides, the CDR3 is TGTGCCAGCAGCCCGGGACAGGAGTACGAGCAGTACTTC. It yields the protein CASSPGQEYEQYF. Full variable domain (rest looked up from reference TRBV28 and TRBJ2-7): DVKVTQSSRYLVKRTGEKVFLECVQDMDHENMFWYRQDPGLGLRLIYFSYDVKMKEKGDIPEGYSVSREKKERFSLILESASTNQTSMYLCASSPGQEYEQYFGPGTRLTVT.

V gene TRBV5-1 combines with J gene TRBJ2-1, with D possibly being TRBD1 or TRBD2 (5 bases each). CDR1 SGHRS and CDR2 YFSETQ come from the germline V gene. The CDR3 consists of 16 residues. Trimming pared 2 bases from V and 10 bases from J, leaving 22 bases between. The CDR3, as DNA: TGCGCCAGCAGCTTTACCATCGGGACGGCTCCTTACGAGCAGTTCTTC. Its protein product is CASSFTIGTAPYEQFF.

The chain uses TRBV18 and TRBJ2-7; D remains unclear. The CDR3 sequence is 13 residues long. The germline V gene encodes CDR1 KGHSH and CDR2 LQKENI. The V end lost 6 bases, the J end lost 6 bases, and 15 bases lay between the germline ends. CDR3 coding DNA: TGTGCCAGCTCCCGGAGCGACACGCGCGAGCAGTACTTC. Protein sequence: CASSRSDTREQYF.

The chain is built from TRBV7-9 and TRBJ1-2, with a possible D match to TRBD1 (6 bases). Germline assignment: CDR1 SEHNR and CDR2 FQNEAQ (reference sequence). Trimming left V 4 bases short and J 8 bases short, with 14 bases between. CDR3 length: 13 residues. CDR3 bases: TGTGCCAGCAGCTCCTACAGGGCCCGCGGCTACACCTTC. Protein product: CASSSYRARGYTF.

The rearrangement uses TRBV29-1 and TRBJ2-1; 9 nucleotides align to TRBD2. This CDR3 region has 17 residues. Germline V gene sequence: CDR1 SQVTM, CDR2 ANQGSEA. The ends lost 3 bases at V and 7 bases at J; junction bases unmatched: 16. The CDR3 nucleotides read TGCAGCGTTGAGTTAGCGGGAGTTTTTTACGAACGGAATGAGCAGTTCTTC. Encoded protein: CSVELAGVFYERNEQFF.

J is TRBJ2-7 and V is TRBV5-4; possibly TRBD1 or TRBD2 for D (5 bases each). V lost 6 bases and J 6 bases, leaving 13 bases between the germline ends. Germline loops: CDR1 SGHNT, CDR2 YYREEE (reference sequence). The CDR3 is 12 residues long. The CDR3 region is CASTGPPGEQYF. The CDR3 nucleotides read TGTGCCAGCACGGGGCCGCCCGGCGAGCAGTACTTC.

This chain links TRBV3-1 (or the pseudogene TRBV3-2) with TRBJ1-2; D is possibly TRBD1 (5 bases). The CDR3 length is 15 residues. The V end was cut by 4 bases, the J end by 0 bases, with 12 bases between. From germline, CDR1 is LGHDT and CDR2 YNNKEL (reference sequence). For the CDR3, the DNA is TGTGCCAGCAGCCCCTGGGGGGGTACTAACTATGGCTACACCTTC. It yields the protein CASSPWGGTNYGYTF.

The chain joins TRBV2 to TRBJ2-3; either TRBD1 or TRBD2 may fit D (6 bases each). The germline V gene has CDR1 SNHLY and CDR2 FYNNEI. The CDR3 extends over 15 amino acids. The V gene lost 8 bases and the J gene lost 10 bases, with 25 bases spanning the gap. CDR3 sequence: CASPMWGSRGVAQYF. The DNA of the CDR3 is TGTGCCAGCCCCATGTGGGGGAGTAGGGGGGTTGCGCAGTATTTT.

The rearrangement uses TRBV9 and TRBJ2-2; unclear D gene. Germline values: CDR1 SGDLS, CDR2 YYNGEE. This CDR3 contains 13 residues. V dropped 4 bases and J dropped 5 bases, with 9 bases sitting between them. CDR3 DNA sequence: TGTGCCAGCAGCACCCGGTATACCGGGGAGCTGTTTTTT. Protein sequence: CASSTRYTGELFF. Complete variable domain (other parts from reference TRBV9 and TRBJ2-2): DSGVTQTPKHLITATGQRVTLRCSPRSGDLSVYWYQQSLDQGLQFLIQYYNGEERAKGNILERFSAQQFPDLHSELNLSSLELGDSALYFCASSTRYTGELFFGEGSRLTVL.

This chain connects TRBV7-3 to TRBJ1-2, with D perhaps matching TRBD1 (5 bases). The CDR3 extends over 15 amino acids. CDR1 is SGHTA, CDR2 FQGTGA, per germline. Between the trimmed V and J ends, which lost 0 bases and 6 bases, there was a span of 14 bases. CDR3 coding DNA: TGTGCCAGCAGCTTAACGGGGCAGGGTAATGATGGCTACACCTTC. It codes for CASSLTGQGNDGYTF.